This T cell receptor (beta chain) was recovered during a study of shared clonotypes between healthy human individuals. Overall study results and limits: Memory subsets generally showed lower estimated richness than naive subsets.

Naive CD8 cells, CD45RO-negative and positively selected for CCR7, excluded terminally differentiated effector memory CD45RA+ cells. Evenly divided among several immunoSEQ plates was the genomic DNA of each subset. The protocol was immunoSEQ multiplex PCR, while the TCRdb copy is restricted to in-frame clones and leaves out a portion. The sample carries hundreds of thousands of clones, around 95% recorded once. The count of this clone is one. What it recognizes is unknown. V shed 7 bases and J shed 6 bases, with 21 bases lying between them. This CDR3 region has 15 residues. Per the germline V gene, CDR1 is MGHDK and CDR2 is SYGVNS.

The V call is TRBV25-1, the J call TRBJ1-1, with D perhaps TRBD1 (5 bases). This clonotype was sampled from a woman in her 30s in good health. The sequenced sample was naive CD8+ T cells sorted from blood. CDR3 in DNA: TGTGCCAGCACCCCTCACGAGGTTGAGGGGCCTGAAGCTTTCTTT. Translating gives CASTPHEVEGPEAFF.